The 19 T cell receptor beta chains below all came from one sample that was sequenced in a study of T cell changes during pregnancy in multiple sclerosis (dated 2019 in TCRdb). To prepare the library, the immunoSEQ multiplex PCR assay was applied. TCRdb provides this immuneACCESS table in a form limited to in-frame rearrangements. Some clones are lacking; in checked studies, under half of them reflect an unresolved V gene, and why the rest are absent is not known. This sample holds 25,000 to 35,000 clones; approximately 89% were observed only once. Over 9.5% of the sample is in the top ten clones. The sample in question was CD8+ T cells from peripheral blood mononuclear cells, obtained in the second trimester of pregnancy. These receptors all come from a female donor with multiple sclerosis, enrolled in a pregnancy study.

The V and J genes are TRBV9 and TRBJ1-5; tentatively, D is TRBD1 (6 bases). The CDR3 covers 14 residues. The V and J ends lost 0 bases and 7 bases respectively, with 11 bases between them. Germline CDR1 and CDR2: SGDLS and YYNGEE. CDR3 coding DNA: TGTGCCAGCAGCGTAGGGTCAGGGGAGCAGCCCCAGCATTTT. Translation: CASSVGSGEQPQHF.

The chain has TRBV27 and TRBJ2-3; 7 nucleotides agree with TRBD2. The CDR3 extends over 12 amino acids. Germline V gene lookup returns CDR1 MNHEY and CDR2 SMNVEV (reference sequence). V was clipped by 8 bases and J by 7 bases; unmatched bases: 6. The DNA for the CDR3 is TGTGCCAGCGCCCCGGGGGGAAATACGCAGTATTTT. This gives the protein CASAPGGNTQYF.

The CDR3 DNA is TGTGCCAGCAGTGAACGGGGCAGGGGCTATGGCTACACCTTC. This translates into CASSERGRGYGYTF. The chain uses TRBV6-1 and TRBJ1-2, with a possible D match to TRBD1 (6 bases). The CDR3 runs to 14 residues. Germline CDR1 MNHNS, CDR2 SASEGT. The V end lost 2 bases, the J end lost 4 bases, and 11 bases lay between the germline ends.

This rearrangement joins TRBV27 to TRBJ1-1; TRBD1 might be the D (5 bases). Germline CDR1 and CDR2: MNHEY and SMNVEV (reference sequence). V was clipped by 5 bases and J by 0 bases, with 10 bases between them. The CDR3 runs 14 residues. The CDR3 is CASSVGGMNTEAFF. The CDR3 coding sequence is TGTGCCAGCAGTGTCGGGGGGATGAACACTGAAGCTTTCTTT.

This chain links TRBV27 with TRBJ2-5; D gene ambiguous. CDR3 size: 13 residues. Trimming stripped 8 bases from V and 8 bases from J, with 18 bases between. Per the germline V gene, CDR1 is MNHEY and CDR2 is SMNVEV (reference sequence). CDR3 loop: CASATGPGQTQYF. The CDR3 bases are TGTGCCAGCGCCACTGGGCCAGGCCAAACCCAGTACTTC.

The V gene is TRBV4-1, the J gene TRBJ2-5; 7 bases align to TRBD1. Looked up from germline, CDR1 is MGHRA and CDR2 is YSYEKL. J lost 4 bases, V lost 1 base, and 0 bases had no gene match. The length of the CDR3 is 13 residues. In DNA form, the CDR3 reads TGCGCCAGCAGCCAAGGGACAGGAGAGACCCAGTACTTC. Amino acids: CASSQGTGETQYF.

This clone was found once. The chain uses TRBV5-4 and TRBJ2-7; TRBD1 is a possible D gene (6 bases). Trimming shortened V by 4 bases and J by 3 bases, and 17 bases separated the two germline ends. Germline V gives CDR1 SGHNT, CDR2 YYREEE (reference sequence). The CDR3 is 15 amino acids. DNA for the CDR3: TGTGCCAGCAGCCCCAATACCGGGACAAACTACGAGCAGTACTTC. Amino acid sequence: CASSPNTGTNYEQYF.

The chain couples TRBV9 to TRBJ2-1; 7 nucleotides align to TRBD1. The length of the CDR3 is 14 residues. The germline gives CDR1 SGDLS, CDR2 YYNGEE. Unmatched junction bases numbered 7, after V lost 2 bases and J lost 8 bases. Written as DNA, the CDR3 is TGTGCCAGCAGCGTCCGGGACAGATCCGATGAGCAGTTCTTC. It codes for CASSVRDRSDEQFF.

The gene calls are TRBV6-1 and TRBJ1-1; D call uncertain. The CDR3 totals 15 residues. Germline CDR1 is MNHNS and CDR2 is SASEGT. The V gene lost 5 bases and the J gene lost 0 bases, with 13 bases spanning the gap. The CDR3 DNA follows: TGTGCCAGCAGTCCACGCTGGGCCTTGAACACTGAAGCTTTCTTT. Translated: CASSPRWALNTEAFF.

J is TRBJ2-1 and V is TRBV6-5, with 7 positions matching TRBD1. CDR1 MNHEY and CDR2 SVGAGI come from the germline V gene. Losses at the gene ends were 8 bases for V and 1 base for J; bases not matched to a gene: 5. The CDR3 sequence is 14 residues long. The CDR3 loop reads CASGTARSYNEQFF. The CDR3 coding sequence is TGTGCCAGCGGGACAGCGCGGTCCTACAATGAGCAGTTCTTC.

This chain uses TRBV27 with TRBJ1-6; 7 nucleotides line up with TRBD1. CDR3 length: 15 amino acids. The germline CDR1 and CDR2 sequences are MNHEY and SMNVEV (reference sequence). J lost 7 bases, V lost 1 base, and 4 bases had no gene match. CDR3 residues: CASSLLGQTNSPLHF. The CDR3 nucleotides are TGTGCCAGCAGTTTATTGGGACAGACGAATTCACCCCTCCACTTT.

This clone was found once. The chain recombines TRBV2 with TRBJ1-1; a possible D gene is TRBD1 (5 bases). Trimming removed 10 bases from V and 5 bases from J, with 26 bases in between. Germline V lookup: CDR1 SNHLY, CDR2 FYNNEI. The CDR3 sequence is 16 residues long. The CDR3 sequence: CATRQSPRQGMTEAFF. CDR3 bases: TGTGCCACAAGACAGTCCCCCAGGCAGGGTATGACTGAAGCTTTCTTT.

This clone was found once. The chain carries TRBV28 and TRBJ2-6, with 7 bases that match TRBD1. The CDR3 has 18 amino acids. Germline V gives CDR1 MDHEN, CDR2 SYDVKM. V lost 9 bases, J lost 4 bases, and 18 bases stayed unmatched. In DNA form, the CDR3 reads TGTGCCAGTCACTCAGCCTCCTTGACAGGGTCCGGGGCCAACGTCCTGACTTTC. Amino acid sequence: CASHSASLTGSGANVLTF.

The V call is TRBV30, the J call TRBJ2-1; the match to TRBD1 covers 7 bases. Germline V CDR1 and CDR2: GTSNPN, SVGIG (reference sequence). This CDR3 has 16 amino acids. V was clipped by 3 bases and J by 2 bases; unmatched bases: 10. The CDR3, as DNA: TGTGCCTGGAGCGTCGAGGACAGGCCCACCTACAATGAGCAGTTCTTC. It yields the protein CAWSVEDRPTYNEQFF.

This chain's CDR3 is CASSKTGYNEQFF. CDR3 bases: TGTGCCAGCAGTAAGACAGGCTACAATGAGCAGTTCTTC. The rearrangement joins TRBV27 to TRBJ2-1; D may be TRBD1 (6 bases). The V end lost 5 bases, the J end lost 3 bases, and 8 bases lay between the germline ends. Germline-derived CDR1 and CDR2 are MNHEY and SMNVEV (reference sequence). The CDR3 is 13 amino acids.

V and J are TRBV5-1 and TRBJ2-3; perhaps TRBD1 as D (5 bases). Germline V lookup: CDR1 SGHRS, CDR2 YFSETQ. Trimming cost V 4 bases and J 1 base, with 13 bases left between them. The CDR3 is 15 residues long. The CDR3 DNA is TGCGCCAGCAGCCCCAGGGTAATAGGCACAGATACGCAGTATTTT. Translated, it gives CASSPRVIGTDTQYF.

The chain uses TRBV2 and TRBJ1-1; 7 positions match TRBD1. The CDR3 is 14 residues long. Unmatched junction bases numbered 9, after V lost 6 bases and J lost 5 bases. Per germline, CDR1 SNHLY and CDR2 FYNNEI. DNA for the CDR3: TGTGCCAGCAGGGCTAACAGGGGTTGGACTGAAGCTTTCTTT. Translated: CASRANRGWTEAFF.

The V call is TRBV7-9, the J call TRBJ2-2; 7 bases match TRBD1. V lost 5 bases, J lost 7 bases, and 16 bases stayed unmatched. The CDR3 is 17 amino acids. CDR1 and CDR2 (germline): SEHNR, FQNEAQ (reference sequence). The CDR3 loop reads CASSPEAIDRVIGELFF. The CDR3 DNA is TGTGCCAGCAGCCCGGAAGCTATCGACAGGGTTATCGGGGAGCTGTTTTTT. The full variable domain, with the rest looked up from reference TRBV7-9 and TRBJ2-2, is DTGVSQNPRHKITKRGQNVTFRCDPISEHNRLYWYRQTLGQGPEFLTYFQNEAQLEKSRLLSDRFSAERPKGSFSTLEIQRTEQGDSAMYLCASSPEAIDRVIGELFFGEGSRLTVL.

The J gene is TRBJ2-7, the V gene TRBV27, with D possibly matching TRBD2 (5 bases). The germline gives CDR1 MNHEY, CDR2 SMNVEV (reference sequence). V was cut by 3 bases and J by 6 bases, with 9 bases left in between. The length of the CDR3 is 12 residues. DNA of the CDR3: TGTGCCAGCAGTTTTGGCCGGGGCGAGCAGTACTTC. Translation gives CASSFGRGEQYF.